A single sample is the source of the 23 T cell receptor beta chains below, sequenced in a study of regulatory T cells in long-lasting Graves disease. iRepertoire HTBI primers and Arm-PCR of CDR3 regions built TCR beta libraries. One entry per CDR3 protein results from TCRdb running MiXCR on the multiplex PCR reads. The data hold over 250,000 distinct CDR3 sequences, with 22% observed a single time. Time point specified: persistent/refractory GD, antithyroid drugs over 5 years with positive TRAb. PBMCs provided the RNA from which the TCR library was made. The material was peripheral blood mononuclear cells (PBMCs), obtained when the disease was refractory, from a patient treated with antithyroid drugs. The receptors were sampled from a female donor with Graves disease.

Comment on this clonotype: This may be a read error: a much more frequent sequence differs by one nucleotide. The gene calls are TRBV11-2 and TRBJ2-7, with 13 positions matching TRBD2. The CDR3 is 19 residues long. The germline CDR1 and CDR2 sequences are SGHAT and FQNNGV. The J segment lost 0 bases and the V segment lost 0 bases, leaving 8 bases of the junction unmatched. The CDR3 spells CASSLDRTSGGESSYEQYF. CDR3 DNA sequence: TGTGCCAGCAGCTTAGATCGGACTAGCGGGGGCGAGAGCTCCTACGAGCAGTACTTC.

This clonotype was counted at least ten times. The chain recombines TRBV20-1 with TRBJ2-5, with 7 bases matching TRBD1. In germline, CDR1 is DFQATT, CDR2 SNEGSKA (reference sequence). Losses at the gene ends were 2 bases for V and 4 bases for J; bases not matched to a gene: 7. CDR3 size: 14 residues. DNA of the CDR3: TGCAGTGCTAGATCGGGACAGTGGGGAGAGACCCAGTACTTC. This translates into CSARSGQWGETQYF.

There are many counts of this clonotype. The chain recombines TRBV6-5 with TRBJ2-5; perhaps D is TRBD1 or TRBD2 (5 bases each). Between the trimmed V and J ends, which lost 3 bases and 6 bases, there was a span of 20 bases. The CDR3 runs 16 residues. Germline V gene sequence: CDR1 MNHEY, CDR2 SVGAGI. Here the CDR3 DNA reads TGTGCCAGCAGTTATGCCCGGGACCAAAAGAGGAAGACCCAGTACTTC. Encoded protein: CASSYARDQKRKTQYF.

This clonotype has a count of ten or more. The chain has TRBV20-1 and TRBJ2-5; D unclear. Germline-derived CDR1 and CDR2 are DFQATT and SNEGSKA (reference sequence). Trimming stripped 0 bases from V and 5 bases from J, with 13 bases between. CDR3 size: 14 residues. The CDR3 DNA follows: TGCAGTGCTAGAGATGACTCTCCCTTCGAGACCCAGTACTTC. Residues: CSARDDSPFETQYF.

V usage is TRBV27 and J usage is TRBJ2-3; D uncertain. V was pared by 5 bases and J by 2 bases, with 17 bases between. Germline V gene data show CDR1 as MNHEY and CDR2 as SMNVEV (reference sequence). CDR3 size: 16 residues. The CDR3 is CASSTLGFSFTDTQYF. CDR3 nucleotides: TGTGCCAGCAGTACTCTTGGATTCTCCTTCACAGATACGCAGTATTTT.

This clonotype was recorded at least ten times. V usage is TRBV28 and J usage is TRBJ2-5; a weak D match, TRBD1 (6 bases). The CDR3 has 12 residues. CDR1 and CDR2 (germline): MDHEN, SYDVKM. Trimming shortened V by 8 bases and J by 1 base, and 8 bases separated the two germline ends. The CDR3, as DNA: TGTGCCAGCTACAGGGCCCAAGAGACCCAGTACTTC. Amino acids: CASYRAQETQYF.

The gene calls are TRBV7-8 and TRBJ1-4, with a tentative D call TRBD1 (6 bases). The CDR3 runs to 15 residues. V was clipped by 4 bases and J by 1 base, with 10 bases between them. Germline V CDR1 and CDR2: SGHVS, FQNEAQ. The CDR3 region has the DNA TGTGCCAGCAGCTACCTACAGGGAACTAATGAAAAACTGTTTTTT. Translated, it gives CASSYLQGTNEKLFF.

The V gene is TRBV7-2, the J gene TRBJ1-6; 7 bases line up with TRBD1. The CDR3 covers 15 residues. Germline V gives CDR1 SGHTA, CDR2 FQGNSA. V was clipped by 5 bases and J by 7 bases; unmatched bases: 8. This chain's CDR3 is CASSPRTGANSPLHF. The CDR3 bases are TGTGCCAGCAGCCCCCGGACAGGAGCAAATTCACCCCTCCACTTT. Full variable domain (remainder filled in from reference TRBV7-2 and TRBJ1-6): GAGVSQSPSNKVTEKGKDVELRCDPISGHTALYWYRQSLGQGLEFLIYFQGNSAPDKSGLPSDRFSAERTGGSVSTLTIQRTQQEDSAVYLCASSPRTGANSPLHFGNGTRLTVT.

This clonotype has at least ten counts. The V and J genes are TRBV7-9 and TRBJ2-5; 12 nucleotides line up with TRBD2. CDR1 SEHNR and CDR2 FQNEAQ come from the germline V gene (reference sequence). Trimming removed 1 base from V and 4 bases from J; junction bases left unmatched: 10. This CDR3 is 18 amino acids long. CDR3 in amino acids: CASSLGLAGGPITETQYF. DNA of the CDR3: TGTGCCAGCAGCTTAGGGCTAGCGGGAGGGCCGATCACAGAGACCCAGTACTTC. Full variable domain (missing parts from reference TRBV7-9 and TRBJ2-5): DTGVSQNPRHKITKRGQNVTFRCDPISEHNRLYWYRQTLGQGPEFLTYFQNEAQLEKSRLLSDRFSAERPKGSFSTLEIQRTEQGDSAMYLCASSLGLAGGPITETQYFGPGTRLLVL.

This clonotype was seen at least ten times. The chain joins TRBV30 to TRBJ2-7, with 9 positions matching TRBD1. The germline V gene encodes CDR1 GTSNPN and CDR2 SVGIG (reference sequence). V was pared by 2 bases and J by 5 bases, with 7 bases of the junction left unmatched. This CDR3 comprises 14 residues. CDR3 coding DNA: TGTGCCTGGAGTTCCGGGACAGGGCAGAACGAGCAGTACTTC. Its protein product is CAWSSGTGQNEQYF.

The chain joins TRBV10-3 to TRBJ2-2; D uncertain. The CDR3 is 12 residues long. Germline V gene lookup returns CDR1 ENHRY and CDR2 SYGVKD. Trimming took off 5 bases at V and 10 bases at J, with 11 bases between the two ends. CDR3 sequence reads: CAISTQDTELFF. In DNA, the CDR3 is TGTGCCATCAGTACTCAGGATACGGAGCTGTTTTTT.

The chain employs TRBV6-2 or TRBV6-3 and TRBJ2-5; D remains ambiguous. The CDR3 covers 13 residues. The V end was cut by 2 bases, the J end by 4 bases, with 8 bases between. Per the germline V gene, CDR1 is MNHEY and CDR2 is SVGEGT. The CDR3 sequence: CASSYGWGETQYF. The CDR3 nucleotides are TGTGCCAGCAGTTACGGCTGGGGAGAGACCCAGTACTTC.

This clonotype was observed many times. The CDR3 nucleotides are TGTGCCAGCAGCCAAGGTCTACTAACCCTGGGCTACGAGCAGTACTTC. The encoded protein is CASSQGLLTLGYEQYF. The chain recombines TRBV3-1 with TRBJ2-7; D is uncertain. This CDR3 is 16 amino acids long. Germline assignment: CDR1 LGHDT and CDR2 YNNKEL (reference sequence). Trimming pared 1 base from V and 3 bases from J, leaving 16 bases between.

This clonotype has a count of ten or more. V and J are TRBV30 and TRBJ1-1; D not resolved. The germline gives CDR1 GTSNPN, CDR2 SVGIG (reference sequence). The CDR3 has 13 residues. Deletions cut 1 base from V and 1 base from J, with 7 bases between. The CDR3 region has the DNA TGTGCCTGGAGTGAAATCAGGAACACTGAAGCTTTCTTT. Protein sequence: CAWSEIRNTEAFF.

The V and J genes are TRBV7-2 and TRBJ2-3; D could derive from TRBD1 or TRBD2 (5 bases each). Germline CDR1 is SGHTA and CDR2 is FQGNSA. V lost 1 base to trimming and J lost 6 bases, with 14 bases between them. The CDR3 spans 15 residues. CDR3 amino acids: CASSLVGYEGDTQYF. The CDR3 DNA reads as TGTGCCAGCAGCTTAGTAGGCTACGAGGGGGATACGCAGTATTTT.

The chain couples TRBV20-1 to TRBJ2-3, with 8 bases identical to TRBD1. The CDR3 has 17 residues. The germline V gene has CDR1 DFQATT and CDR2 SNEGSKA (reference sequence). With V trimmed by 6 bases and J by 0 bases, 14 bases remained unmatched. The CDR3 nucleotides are TGCAGTGCACCGACAGGGGCAGGCTTCTCTAGCACAGATACGCAGTATTTT. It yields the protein CSAPTGAGFSSTDTQYF.

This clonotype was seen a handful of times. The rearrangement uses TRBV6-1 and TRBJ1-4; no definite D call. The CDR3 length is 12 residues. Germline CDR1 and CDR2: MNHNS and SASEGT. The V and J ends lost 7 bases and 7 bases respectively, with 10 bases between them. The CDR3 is CASNPWGEKLFF. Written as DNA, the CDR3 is TGTGCCAGCAATCCCTGGGGTGAAAAACTGTTTTTT.

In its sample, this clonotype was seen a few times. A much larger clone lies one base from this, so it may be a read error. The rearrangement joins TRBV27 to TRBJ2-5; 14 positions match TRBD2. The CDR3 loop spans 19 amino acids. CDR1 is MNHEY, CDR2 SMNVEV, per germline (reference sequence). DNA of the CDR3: TGTGCCGGCAGCAGAGGGACTAGCGGGAGTGGGGGGTACCAAGAGACCCAGTACTTC. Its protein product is CAGSRGTSGSGGYQETQYF.

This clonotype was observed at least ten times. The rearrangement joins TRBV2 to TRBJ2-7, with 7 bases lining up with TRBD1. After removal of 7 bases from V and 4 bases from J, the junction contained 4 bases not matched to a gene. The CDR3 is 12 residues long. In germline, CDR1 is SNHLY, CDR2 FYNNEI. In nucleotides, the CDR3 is TGTGCCAGCAAGAACAGGGGTTACGAGCAGTACTTC. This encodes CASKNRGYEQYF.

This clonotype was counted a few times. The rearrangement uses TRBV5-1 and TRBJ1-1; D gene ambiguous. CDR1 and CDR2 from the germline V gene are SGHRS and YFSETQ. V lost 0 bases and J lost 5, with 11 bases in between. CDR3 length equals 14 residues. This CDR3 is CASSLGGEDTEAFF. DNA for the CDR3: TGCGCCAGCAGCTTGGGGGGAGAAGATACTGAAGCTTTCTTT.

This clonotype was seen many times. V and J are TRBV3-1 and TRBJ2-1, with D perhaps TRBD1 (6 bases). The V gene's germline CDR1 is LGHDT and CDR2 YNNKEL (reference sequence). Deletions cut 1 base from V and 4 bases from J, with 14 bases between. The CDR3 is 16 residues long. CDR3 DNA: TGTGCCAGCAGCCAAGGAACAGGGCTTTCGTACAATGAGCAGTTCTTC. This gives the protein CASSQGTGLSYNEQFF.

This chain's CDR3 is CSAREPRRQGGETQYF. The CDR3 DNA sequence: TGCAGTGCTAGAGAGCCCCGACGACAGGGAGGGGAGACCCAGTACTTC. The rearrangement uses TRBV20-1 and TRBJ2-5, with D possibly called TRBD1 or TRBD2 (7 bases each). The V end lost 0 bases, the J end lost 5 bases, and 19 bases lay between the germline ends. CDR1 and CDR2 from the germline V gene are DFQATT and SNEGSKA (reference sequence). CDR3 size: 16 residues.

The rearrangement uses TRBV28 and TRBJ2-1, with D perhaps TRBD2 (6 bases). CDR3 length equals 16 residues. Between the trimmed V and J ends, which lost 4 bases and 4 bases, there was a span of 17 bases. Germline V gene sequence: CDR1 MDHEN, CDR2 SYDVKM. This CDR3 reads CASSSPLAKGYNEQFF. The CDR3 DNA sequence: TGTGCCAGCAGTTCTCCCCTAGCGAAAGGGTACAATGAGCAGTTCTTC.